This is a list of T cell receptor beta chains from one sample in a study of STAT3 mutations in large granular lymphocyte leukemia. Profiling relied on immunoSEQ multiplex PCR, and the TCRdb table lists in-frame clones only, not all of them. Of thousands of clones in the sample, more than 45% were seen once. Sequenced: peripheral blood mononuclear cells. Receptors originate from a woman aged 65 to 85 with T-cell large granular lymphocyte leukemia. Some clones in this sample may be carry-over from other donors' samples. Each CDR3 is given with its conserved first and last residue. D genes are given only for firm matches. Expanded clones are given a class, and other clones once, few, many or no size at all.

v_call	clone_size	d_call	j_call	cdr3_aa	cdr3_nt
TRBV5-1	NA	TRBD2	TRBJ2-1	CASSFSLAGGYNEQFF	TGCGCCAGCAGCTTCTCACTAGCGGGAGGATACAATGAGCAGTTCTTC
TRBV30	NA	TRBD2	TRBJ2-3	CAWSPTANGLAGKDTQYF	TGTGCCTGGAGTCCAACCGCTAACGGACTAGCGGGAAAAGATACGCAGTATTTT
TRBV30	few	NA	TRBJ1-1	CAWSVKSGMEPEAFF	TGTGCCTGGAGTGTTAAGTCAGGGATGGAGCCTGAAGCTTTCTTT
TRBV5-1	NA	NA	TRBJ1-5	CASREGSNQPQHF	TGCGCCAGCAGAGAGGGGAGCAATCAGCCCCAGCATTTT
TRBV30	once	NA	TRBJ1-2	CAWSGVSYYGYTF	TGTGCCTGGAGTGGGGTCTCATACTATGGCTACACCTTC
TRBV7-9	few	NA	TRBJ2-7	CASSLDLTYEQYF	TGTGCCAGCAGCCTCGATCTCACCTACGAGCAGTACTTC
TRBV5-1	NA	NA	TRBJ2-1	CASSLASGLYNEQFF	TGCGCCAGCAGCTTGGCCAGCGGCCTTTACAATGAGCAGTTCTTC
TRBV5-4	NA	TRBD2	TRBJ2-7	CASSHEPLGGASGYEQYF	TGCGCCAGCAGCCACGAGCCACTCGGCGGGGCTAGCGGCTACGAGCAGTACTTC
TRBV18	NA	TRBD2	TRBJ2-7	CASSPPKAGGPIYEQYF	TGTGCCAGCTCACCACCGAAAGCGGGAGGGCCAATCTACGAGCAGTACTTC
TRBV7-8	few	TRBD2	TRBJ2-4	CASSVPGLGVF	TGTGCCAGCAGCGTACCGGGACTAGGGGTCTTC
TRBV18	once	NA	TRBJ2-5	CASSPPWGQETQYF	TGTGCCAGCTCACCACCGTGGGGGCAAGAGACCCAGTACTTC
TRBV18	few	NA	TRBJ2-7	CASSLPNMIYEQYF	TGTGCCAGCTCGCTGCCTAATATGATCTACGAGCAGTACTTC
TRBV5-3	NA	TRBD2	TRBJ2-7	CASRASGSDEQYF	TGTGCCAGCAGGGCTAGCGGGAGCGACGAGCAGTACTTC
TRBV5-1	NA	TRBD2	TRBJ2-1	CASRSSGDNEQFF	TGCGCCAGCAGGTCTAGCGGGGACAATGAGCAGTTCTTC
TRBV30	few	TRBD2	TRBJ2-7	CAWGTSGPLGEQYF	TGTGCCTGGGGGACTAGCGGACCCCTAGGGGAGCAGTACTTC
TRBV6-1	few	NA	TRBJ1-1	CASKGDANTEAFF	TGTGCCAGCAAAGGTGATGCGAACACTGAAGCTTTCTTT
TRBV29-1	few	NA	TRBJ2-7	CSVETALGAYEQYF	TGCAGCGTTGAAACAGCCCTAGGAGCCTACGAGCAGTACTTC
TRBV28	few	NA	TRBJ1-5	CASSLGQPQHF	TGTGCCAGCAGTTTGGGCCAGCCCCAGCATTTT
TRBV6-5	medium-sized	TRBD1	TRBJ1-2	CASSPGTANYGYTF	TGTGCCAGCAGTCCCGGGACAGCTAACTATGGCTACACCTTC
TRBV5-4	NA	NA	TRBJ2-3	CASARAASGSDTQYF	TGTGCCAGCGCTAGGGCCGCTTCGGGGTCAGATACGCAGTATTTT
TRBV9	few	NA	TRBJ2-1	CASSSDSLSNEQFF	TGTGCCAGCAGCTCAGACTCCCTGTCAAATGAGCAGTTCTTC
TRBV5-1	NA	TRBD2	TRBJ2-7	CASSLESGLGSEQYF	TGCGCCAGCAGCTTGGAGTCGGGACTAGGGAGCGAGCAGTACTTC
TRBV7-2	few	TRBD2	TRBJ2-7	CASSVLAGGPGEQYF	TGTGCCAGCAGCGTACTAGCGGGAGGGCCGGGCGAGCAGTACTTC
TRBV18	NA	TRBD1	TRBJ2-2	CASSPQGQANTGELFF	TGTGCCAGCTCACCCCAGGGACAGGCGAACACCGGGGAGCTGTTTTTT
TRBV9	NA	NA	TRBJ1-1	CASSVWGGTEAFF	TGTGCCAGCAGCGTATGGGGTGGGACTGAAGCTTTCTTT
TRBV7-9	NA	NA	TRBJ2-7	CASSFMEGGSYEQYF	TGTGCCAGCAGCTTTATGGAGGGCGGGTCCTACGAGCAGTACTTC
TRBV5-4	NA	TRBD1	TRBJ2-6	CASSAGTGYSGANVLTF	TGTGCCAGCAGCGCCGGGACAGGGTACTCTGGGGCCAACGTCCTGACTTTC
TRBV7-9	NA	NA	TRBJ2-1	CASSSMSDAYNEQFF	TGTGCCAGCAGTTCTATGTCGGACGCATACAATGAGCAGTTCTTC
TRBV18	NA	NA	TRBJ2-1	CASSPNSNEQFF	TGTGCCAGCTCACCAAATTCCAATGAGCAGTTCTTC
TRBV30	NA	TRBD1	TRBJ1-2	CAWTALTGAYGYTF	TGTGCCTGGACTGCCCTCACAGGGGCCTATGGCTACACCTTC
TRBV5-1	few	TRBD1	TRBJ1-6	CASSSGQGDSPLHF	TGCGCCAGCAGCTCCGGACAGGGGGATTCACCCCTCCACTTT
TRBV30	few	NA	TRBJ1-2	CAWSVGREVGYTF	TGTGCCTGGAGTGTCGGTAGGGAAGTTGGCTACACCTTC
TRBV28	NA	NA	TRBJ1-1	CASRGHGNTEAFF	TGTGCCAGCAGGGGACATGGGAACACTGAAGCTTTCTTT
TRBV4-3	NA	NA	TRBJ1-1	CASSQGARGETEAFF	TGCGCCAGCAGCCAAGGGGCACGGGGAGAGACTGAAGCTTTCTTT
TRBV30	few	NA	TRBJ2-7	CAWSVLGQTGEQYF	TGTGCCTGGAGTGTATTGGGGCAGACCGGGGAGCAGTACTTC
TRBV5-1	NA	TRBD2	TRBJ2-7	CASRPGTSGSAYEQYF	TGCGCCAGCAGACCCGGGACTAGCGGGAGCGCGTACGAGCAGTACTTC
TRBV7-9	medium-sized	NA	TRBJ1-2	CASSLQATF	TGTGCCAGCAGCTTGCAGGCCACCTTC
TRBV18	NA	NA	TRBJ1-2	CASSPNNREGYTF	TGTGCCAGCTCGCCGAACAACAGGGAAGGCTACACCTTC
TRBV29-1	few	NA	TRBJ2-5	CSVGQLETQYF	TGCAGCGTTGGGCAGCTAGAGACCCAGTACTTC
TRBV5-6	NA	NA	TRBJ2-5	CASSSGPMGETQYF	TGTGCCAGCAGCTCGGGCCCCATGGGAGAGACCCAGTACTTC
TRBV5-1	few	TRBD1	TRBJ2-7	CASSAGQGGEQYF	TGCGCCAGCAGCGCCGGACAGGGAGGCGAGCAGTACTTC
TRBV11-1	NA	NA	TRBJ2-3	CASSLMGLGDTQYF	TGTGCCAGCAGCTTAATGGGCCTCGGGGATACGCAGTATTTT
TRBV5-4	NA	NA	TRBJ1-3	CASSRFSPGSINTIYF	TGTGCCAGCAGCCGCTTTTCCCCAGGGAGCATAAACACCATATATTTT
TRBV18	NA	NA	TRBJ2-1	CASSPKDRSINEQFF	TGTGCCAGCTCACCGAAGGACAGATCTATCAATGAGCAGTTCTTC
TRBV5-4	few	NA	TRBJ2-7	CASSLAGPYEQYF	TGTGCCAGCAGCTTGGCAGGTCCCTACGAGCAGTACTTC
TRBV5-6	NA	NA	TRBJ1-1	CASSLTDRVLVGAFF	TGTGCCAGCAGCTTGACAGACCGAGTGTTAGTCGGAGCTTTCTTT
TRBV30	NA	NA	TRBJ2-7	CAWSPAVSYEQYF	TGTGCCTGGAGTCCAGCTGTCTCCTACGAGCAGTACTTC
TRBV5-1	NA	NA	TRBJ2-1	CASSEPGYNEQFF	TGCGCCAGCAGCGAACCGGGCTACAATGAGCAGTTCTTC
TRBV11-3	medium-sized	TRBD1	TRBJ1-1	CASSFWTGKNLNTEAFF	TGTGCCAGCAGCTTTTGGACAGGCAAGAATTTGAACACTGAAGCTTTCTTT